The 30 T cell receptor beta chains below come from one sample, sequenced in a study of blood T cells in healthy people across ages. A second 7 to 11 cycle PCR used barcoded and J-beta primers. TCRdb analysed the 5' RACE reads with MiXCR anew, one entry per CDR3 protein. Of around 1,000,000 distinct CDR3 sequences listed, approximately 26% are singletons. Separately, the same data were catalogued under a study of T cells of mothers and their children.

Input material: blood. The receptors were sampled from a girl aged 2-15 years in good health.

The gene calls are TRBV3-1 and TRBJ2-5; TRBD1 aligns across 8 bases. From germline, CDR1 is LGHDT and CDR2 YNNKEL (reference sequence). There are 18 residues in the CDR3. V dropped 1 base and J dropped 5; count of bases not matched to a gene: 15. The DNA of the CDR3 is TGTGCCAGCAGCCAAGGGGCCCGAGGGACAGGTCCGCCGGAGACCCAGTACTTC. Residues: CASSQGARGTGPPETQYF.

The rearrangement links TRBV28 to TRBJ2-1, with D unresolved. Per germline, CDR1 MDHEN and CDR2 SYDVKM. Trimming shortened V by 7 bases and J by 4 bases, and 5 bases separated the two germline ends. The CDR3 covers 11 residues. CDR3 sequence reads: CASKKYNEQFF. In DNA form, the CDR3 reads TGTGCCAGCAAAAAATACAATGAGCAGTTCTTC.

This clonotype came up a few times. The genes are TRBV6-2 or TRBV6-3 and TRBJ2-5; possible D gene TRBD2, 6 bases. V lost 5 bases to trimming and J lost 2 bases, with 12 bases between them. The CDR3 has 14 residues. CDR1 and CDR2 (germline): MNHEY, SVGEGT. CDR3 sequence: CASSPWTTQETQYF. CDR3 in DNA: TGTGCCAGCAGTCCTTGGACTACTCAAGAGACCCAGTACTTC.

In this sample, this clonotype turned up a few times. The chain joins TRBV6-2 or TRBV6-3 to TRBJ2-1, with a possible D match to TRBD1 (6 bases). Germline loops: CDR1 MNHEY, CDR2 SVGEGT. Trimming stripped 4 bases from V and 12 bases from J, with 19 bases between. The CDR3 is 14 residues long. In DNA, the CDR3 is TGTGCCAGCAGTTGGGGGACACGTATGACTTGGCAGTTCTTC. Its translation is CASSWGTRMTWQFF.

The V and J genes are TRBV6-1 and TRBJ2-7; 7 bases are a match to TRBD2. Losses at the gene ends were 7 bases for V and 4 bases for J; bases not matched to a gene: 13. CDR1 MNHNS and CDR2 SASEGT come from the germline V gene. This CDR3 comprises 15 residues. CDR3 in DNA: TGTGCCAGCACCCGGAGTGAAGCGGGATTGTACGAGCAGTACTTC. Residues: CASTRSEAGLYEQYF.

The chain links TRBV7-2 to TRBJ1-4; D is possibly TRBD1 (5 bases). In germline, CDR1 is SGHTA, CDR2 FQGNSA. With 8 bases removed from V and 5 bases from J, the gap between germline ends came to 12 bases. The CDR3 runs 13 residues. The CDR3, as DNA: TGTGCCAGCGCGGGGCCTCTGAATGAAAAACTGTTTTTT. Its translation is CASAGPLNEKLFF.

This clonotype was picked up a small number of times. The genes are TRBV12-3 or TRBV12-4 and TRBJ2-7; a possible D gene is TRBD1 (6 bases). With 1 base removed from V and 4 bases from J, the gap between germline ends came to 14 bases. CDR3 size: 15 residues. CDR3 DNA: TGTGCCAGCAGTTTAGAGGACAGCAGAGCATACGAGCAGTACTTC. Its translation: CASSLEDSRAYEQYF.

The chain has TRBV20-1 and TRBJ2-1; TRBD2 matches at 8 bases. CDR3 length: 18 residues. Looked up from germline, CDR1 is DFQATT and CDR2 is SNEGSKA (reference sequence). V shed 0 bases and J 0 bases; nucleotides not matched to a gene: 10. The CDR3 sequence is CSARDPLAGKSSYNEQFF. The CDR3 DNA follows: TGCAGTGCTAGAGATCCCCTAGCGGGTAAGAGCTCCTACAATGAGCAGTTCTTC.

The chain has TRBV5-1 and TRBJ2-1; 11 bases map to TRBD2. The junction had 7 bases not matched to a gene; V was cut back by 0 bases and J by 5 bases. Germline CDR1 reads SGHRS; CDR2 reads YFSETQ. The CDR3 loop spans 17 amino acids. The CDR3 DNA reads TGCGCCAGCAGCTTGGAGGCTAGCGGGAGGTCTAACAATGAGCAGTTCTTC. Amino acids: CASSLEASGRSNNEQFF.

The table lists this clonotype with a few counts. This chain joins TRBV9 and TRBJ1-3, with D perhaps TRBD1 (6 bases). V was shortened by 2 bases and J by 0 bases, with 9 bases between the two germline ends. The CDR3 runs to 15 residues. The germline CDR1 and CDR2 sequences are SGDLS and YYNGEE. As DNA, the CDR3 is TGTGCCAGCAGCGTTACGGACAGCTCTGGAAACACCATATATTTT. The encoded protein is CASSVTDSSGNTIYF.

CDR3 coding DNA: TGTGCCACCAGCAGCGACCGAAGGAACACTGAAGCTTTCTTT. It yields the protein CATSSDRRNTEAFF. The V call is TRBV15, the J call TRBJ1-1; D not certain. The CDR3 is 14 amino acids. The V end lost 3 bases, the J end lost 1 base, and 9 bases lay between the germline ends. Germline values: CDR1 LNHNV, CDR2 YYDKDF (reference sequence).

This clonotype was detected a few times. The CDR3 sequence: CSVEEELVRRVGEQFF. The DNA for the CDR3 is TGCAGCGTTGAAGAGGAACTAGTCCGTCGCGTCGGTGAGCAGTTCTTC. The chain joins TRBV29-1 to TRBJ2-5; tentative D call: TRBD2 (5 bases). The DNA end lines up better with TRBJ2-1; the J call may be wrong. CDR3 length: 16 amino acids. Germline lookup yields CDR1 SQVTM and CDR2 ANQGSEA.

This clonotype was observed a few times. This chain connects TRBV29-1 to TRBJ1-2; D is unresolved. CDR1 is SQVTM, CDR2 ANQGSEA, per germline. The CDR3 is 13 amino acids. V was trimmed by 3 bases and J by 4 bases, leaving 12 bases between them. The DNA for the CDR3 is TGCAGCGTTGACGGGCAGCTTATCTATGGCTACACCTTC. Encoded protein: CSVDGQLIYGYTF. Drawing the rest from reference TRBV29-1 and TRBJ1-2, the complete variable domain is SAVISQKPSRDICQRGTSLTIQCQVDSQVTMMFWYRQQPGQSLTLIATANQGSEATYESGFVIDKFPISRPNLTFSTLTVSNMSPEDSSIYLCSVDGQLIYGYTFGSGTRLTVV.

This clonotype was picked up a small number of times. V is TRBV28 and J is TRBJ2-3; 7 positions agree with TRBD2. The ends lost 4 bases at V and 4 bases at J; junction bases unmatched: 11. The CDR3 covers 16 residues. Germline CDR1 reads MDHEN; CDR2 reads SYDVKM. CDR3 in DNA: TGTGCCAGCAGTTCCCAGGGCGGGAGCGCTTCAGATACGCAGTATTTT. Its protein is CASSSQGGSASDTQYF.

This clonotype occurred once. The chain joins TRBV7-9 to TRBJ2-3; 13 bases fit TRBD2. J was trimmed by 5 bases and V by 0 bases; bases with no gene match: 5. Germline assignment: CDR1 SEHNR and CDR2 FQNEAQ (reference sequence). The CDR3 is 17 amino acids. CDR3 sequence: CASSLAPGLAGRDTQYF. The DNA of the CDR3 is TGTGCCAGCAGCTTAGCCCCGGGACTAGCGGGACGAGATACGCAGTATTTT.

This clonotype turned up a few times. This sequence joins TRBV4-1 and TRBJ2-1, with TRBD1 matching 9 bases. The J call is in doubt because the DNA end fits TRBJ2-5 better. The CDR3 spans 17 residues. CDR1 and CDR2 (germline): MGHRA, YSYEKL. The DNA of the CDR3 is TGCGCCAGCAGCCAACCTGGGACAGGGAGCTCGGGGGAGACCCAGTACTTC. Protein sequence: CASSQPGTGSSGETQYF.

V is TRBV20-1 and J is TRBJ2-5; 12 bases are a match to TRBD2. The CDR3 is made up of 16 amino acids. The V gene end was trimmed by 2 bases and the J gene end by 3 bases; junction bases not matched to a gene: 7. The germline V gene encodes CDR1 DFQATT and CDR2 SNEGSKA (reference sequence). The CDR3 coding sequence is TGCAGTGCTAGATTGGCTAGCGGGGGGGTAAAAGAGACCCAGTACTTC. Translated: CSARLASGGVKETQYF.

V and J are TRBV25-1 and TRBJ1-2; 8 nucleotides match TRBD1. V shed 3 bases and J 1 base; nucleotides not matched to a gene: 4. The CDR3 totals 15 residues. Germline V gives CDR1 MGHDK, CDR2 SYGVNS. CDR3 sequence reads: CASSETGAINYGYTF. CDR3 DNA: TGTGCCAGCAGTGAGACAGGGGCGATTAACTATGGCTACACCTTC.

The chain recombines TRBV20-1 with TRBJ2-3; TRBD2 aligns across 7 bases. CDR1 is DFQATT and CDR2 is SNEGSKA in the germline V gene (reference sequence). This CDR3 is built from 13 residues. J gave up 3 bases and V 5 bases, and 5 bases lay outside the gene matches. The CDR3 coding sequence is TGCAGTGCTTCTAGCGGTAGGACAGATACGCAGTATTTT. Amino acid sequence: CSASSGRTDTQYF.

This clonotype was observed a few times. This chain connects TRBV20-1 to TRBJ2-7, with D possibly called TRBD1 or TRBD2 (5 bases each). The CDR3 has 12 residues. V was shortened by 5 bases and J by 6 bases, with 14 bases between the two germline ends. The germline V gene has CDR1 DFQATT and CDR2 SNEGSKA (reference sequence). The CDR3 nucleotides are TGCAGTGCTGGGAGACAGCGCTCCGAGCAGTACTTC. It yields the protein CSAGRQRSEQYF.

The chain employs TRBV9 and TRBJ2-1; 7 bases agree with TRBD2. Germline V gene lookup returns CDR1 SGDLS and CDR2 YYNGEE. This CDR3 is 17 amino acids long. V dropped 3 bases and J dropped 9; count of bases not matched to a gene: 18. CDR3 sequence: CASSEPTSPAVYGEQFF. For the CDR3, the DNA is TGTGCCAGCAGCGAGCCGACTAGCCCCGCTGTCTACGGTGAGCAGTTCTTC.

This clonotype showed up just a few times. The rearrangement uses TRBV7-2 and TRBJ2-3; the D gene is possibly TRBD2 (6 bases). The CDR3 covers 16 residues. Germline CDR1 is SGHTA and CDR2 is FQGNSA. V was shortened by 1 base and J by 0 bases, with 11 bases between the two germline ends. CDR3 residues: CASSLGVSGSTDTQYF. CDR3 DNA sequence: TGTGCCAGCAGCTTAGGGGTTAGCGGAAGCACAGATACGCAGTATTTT.

The J gene is TRBJ2-1, the V gene TRBV29-1; a possible D gene is TRBD1 (6 bases). The germline V and J ends were trimmed by 7 bases and 3 bases, with 10 bases remaining between them. CDR1 and CDR2 (germline): SQVTM, ANQGSEA. The CDR3 runs 12 residues. The CDR3 protein is CSAEGDYNEQFF. The CDR3 DNA sequence: TGCAGCGCCGAGGGGGACTACAATGAGCAGTTCTTC.

The chain couples TRBV4-3 to TRBJ1-2; 8 positions agree with TRBD1. This CDR3 has 18 amino acids. CDR1 and CDR2 (germline): LGHNA, YSLEER. V gave up 0 bases and J gave up 4 bases; unmatched junction bases: 13. The CDR3 DNA reads TGCGCCAGCAGCCAAGATAGAACAGGGGGAGGGGGCCCCTATGGCTACACCTTC. Translation gives CASSQDRTGGGGPYGYTF.

The chain employs TRBV5-6 and TRBJ2-5; possibly TRBD1 or TRBD2 for D (6 bases each). The last part of the DNA fits TRBJ2-1 better; the J call may be wrong. The CDR3 sequence is 14 residues long. The germline V gene encodes CDR1 SGHDT and CDR2 YYEEEE. The CDR3 protein is CASTVAGGDYEQFF. CDR3 coding DNA: TGTGCCAGCACCGTGGCCGGGGGCGATTATGAGCAGTTCTTC.

This clonotype has a handful of counts. The CDR3 is CASRDSEAFF. The CDR3 DNA reads as TGTGCCAGCCGGGACAGTGAAGCTTTCTTT. V is TRBV7-9 and J is TRBJ1-1, with 7 bases identical to TRBD1. The CDR3 is made up of 10 amino acids. V lost 8 bases, J lost 7 bases, and 1 base stayed unmatched. Germline CDR1 and CDR2: SEHNR and FQNEAQ (reference sequence).

The chain recombines TRBV7-2 with TRBJ2-1, with D perhaps matching TRBD2 (5 bases). Germline V gene sequence: CDR1 SGHTA, CDR2 FQGNSA. CDR3 size: 18 residues. V was pared by 1 base and J by 0 bases, with 16 bases between. Here the CDR3 reads CASSLEVGLAGSYNEQFF. The CDR3 bases are TGTGCCAGCAGCTTAGAGGTCGGGCTAGCAGGCTCCTACAATGAGCAGTTCTTC. Full variable domain (missing parts from reference TRBV7-2 and TRBJ2-1): GAGVSQSPSNKVTEKGKDVELRCDPISGHTALYWYRQSLGQGLEFLIYFQGNSAPDKSGLPSDRFSAERTGGSVSTLTIQRTQQEDSAVYLCASSLEVGLAGSYNEQFFGPGTRLTVL.

This clonotype appeared a few times. The CDR3 DNA sequence: TGTGCCAGCAGCTTAGCGAGGAGGGGGCGCAACACCGGGGAGCTGTTTTTT. Protein product: CASSLARRGRNTGELFF. The V and J genes are TRBV11-1 and TRBJ2-2, with D tentatively TRBD1 (7 bases). Germline V gives CDR1 SGHAT, CDR2 FQDESV (reference sequence). The CDR3 has 17 residues. Trimming cost V 0 bases and J 2 bases, with 13 bases left between them.

This clonotype was seen many times. Compared with germline, one end of the junction differs, possibly owing to a read error. The chain couples TRBV5-1 to TRBJ2-1; D is ambiguous. This CDR3 has 11 amino acids. The germline CDR1 and CDR2 sequences are SGHRS and YFSETQ. CDR3 DNA sequence: TGTGCCAGCAGTATTTACAATGAGCAGTTCTTC. It is translated as CASSIYNEQFF.

The genes are TRBV3-1 and TRBJ2-5, with D uncertain. V gave up 0 bases and J gave up 1 base, with 12 bases separating them. CDR3 length equals 16 residues. CDR1 is LGHDT and CDR2 is YNNKEL in the germline V gene (reference sequence). CDR3 in amino acids: CASSQDLKRGQETQYF. CDR3 bases: TGTGCCAGCAGCCAAGATCTCAAGAGAGGCCAAGAGACCCAGTACTTC.